One sample yielded the 10 T cell receptor beta chains listed below, sequenced in a study of shared clonotypes between healthy human individuals. Libraries were prepared by immunoSEQ multiplex PCR; TCRdb keeps only in-frame clonotypes and omits some of them. The sample shows just over 2,000,000 clones, about 95% of them seen only once. Naive CD8 cells lacked CD45RO and underwent positive selection for CCR7, leaving out terminally differentiated effector memory CD45RA+ cells. The sample taken for sequencing was naive CD8+ T cells sorted from blood. The receptors stem from a man between 18 and 35 years old in good health.

Concerning this clone: Other DNA sequences in the sample encode the same CDR3. The chain uses TRBV2 and TRBJ2-5; unclear D gene. V gave up 4 bases and J gave up 2 bases, with 5 bases separating them. The CDR3 is made up of 12 amino acids. Germline V gene lookup returns CDR1 SNHLY and CDR2 FYNNEI. CDR3 nucleotides: TGTGCCAGCAGTGGGGAACAAGAGACCCAGTACTTC. Amino acid sequence: CASSGEQETQYF.

V is TRBV10-3 and J is TRBJ2-3; D is uncertain. The CDR3 contains 13 residues. V was trimmed by 0 bases and J by 4 bases, leaving 5 bases between them. Germline V CDR1 and CDR2: ENHRY, SYGVKD. In nucleotides, the CDR3 is TGTGCCATCAGTGAGTCGAAATCAGATACGCAGTATTTT. This encodes CAISESKSDTQYF.

This clone was picked up one time. The chain employs TRBV11-2 and TRBJ2-1; D could derive from TRBD1 or TRBD2 (6 bases each). CDR1 is SGHAT, CDR2 FQNNGV, per germline. Trimming removed 0 bases at V and 1 base at J, with 19 bases between. The CDR3 totals 19 residues. The CDR3 nucleotides read TGTGCCAGCAGCTTAGAGGGGGCAGGTTGGAGCGGGTCCTACAATGAGCAGTTCTTC. Amino acid sequence: CASSLEGAGWSGSYNEQFF.

This chain links TRBV10-3 with TRBJ2-5, with a tentative D call TRBD2 (6 bases). The CDR3 extends over 13 amino acids. Germline-derived CDR1 and CDR2 are ENHRY and SYGVKD. Trimming shortened V by 6 bases and J by 5 bases, and 13 bases separated the two germline ends. CDR3 sequence: CAIRVGGAETQYF. CDR3 nucleotide sequence: TGTGCCATCAGGGTTGGCGGGGCGGAGACCCAGTACTTC.

This clone has just one count. The rearrangement joins TRBV13 to TRBJ1-6, with 9 bases fitting TRBD1. Germline V gene lookup returns CDR1 PRHDT and CDR2 FYEKMQ (reference sequence). The J segment lost 7 bases and the V segment lost 4 bases, leaving 8 bases of the junction unmatched. This CDR3 spans 16 amino acids. In DNA form, the CDR3 reads TGTGCCAGCAGCTCCACAGGGGGCGAGTGGAATTCACCCCTCCACTTT. Translated, it gives CASSSTGGEWNSPLHF. Complete variable domain (other parts from reference TRBV13 and TRBJ1-6): AAGVIQSPRHLIKEKRETATLKCYPIPRHDTVYWYQQGPGQDPQFLISFYEKMQSDKGSIPDRFSAQQFSDYHSELNMSSLELGDSALYFCASSSTGGEWNSPLHFGNGTRLTVT.

The V and J genes are TRBV9 and TRBJ1-1, with a weak D call TRBD1 (5 bases). V was pared by 4 bases and J by 6 bases, with 25 bases between. The CDR3 is 17 amino acids. Germline V gene lookup returns CDR1 SGDLS and CDR2 YYNGEE. The CDR3 reads CASSPTKETVLFPEAFF. The CDR3 nucleotides are TGTGCCAGCAGCCCCACAAAAGAGACAGTACTCTTCCCTGAAGCTTTCTTT.

A note on this clone: Other nucleotide sequences from this sample produce the same CDR3. V and J are TRBV7-6 and TRBJ2-7; D gene ambiguous. V lost 1 base and J 1 base, leaving 8 bases between the germline ends. Germline CDR1 SGHVS, CDR2 FNYEAQ. This CDR3 comprises 14 residues. The CDR3 protein is CASSLGLGSYEQYF. CDR3 nucleotide sequence: TGTGCCAGCAGCTTAGGGTTGGGTTCCTACGAGCAGTACTTC. Filled out from reference TRBV7-6 and TRBJ2-7, the complete variable domain reads GAGVSQSPRYKVTKRGQDVALRCDPISGHVSLYWYRQALGQGPEFLTYFNYEAQQDKSGLPNDRFSAERPEGSISTLTIQRTEQRDSAMYRCASSLGLGSYEQYFGPGTRLTVT.

This chain connects TRBV13 to TRBJ2-7, with D unresolved. CDR1 is PRHDT and CDR2 is FYEKMQ in the germline V gene (reference sequence). Trimming pared 4 bases from V and 7 bases from J, leaving 14 bases between. The length of the CDR3 is 13 residues. The CDR3 nucleotides read TGTGCCAGCAGCTCCGGACGAAAGTATGAGCAGTACTTC. This codes for CASSSGRKYEQYF.

V is TRBV5-1 and J is TRBJ2-7, with 9 nucleotides matching TRBD1. This CDR3 has 14 amino acids. Germline CDR1 and CDR2: SGHRS and YFSETQ. V dropped 3 bases and J dropped 1; count of bases not matched to a gene: 2. The CDR3, as DNA: TGCGCCAGCAGCTGGGACAGGGTATCCTACGAGCAGTACTTC. Protein sequence: CASSWDRVSYEQYF.

Points on this clone: Other nucleotide sequences in the sample specify the same CDR3. This chain connects TRBV11-2 to TRBJ2-1, with D perhaps TRBD2 (6 bases). The V gene lost 5 bases and the J gene lost 4 bases, with 15 bases spanning the gap. Germline V CDR1 and CDR2: SGHAT, FQNNGV. The CDR3 runs to 15 residues. This chain's CDR3 is CASSPGVGGYNEQFF. The CDR3 DNA reads as TGTGCCAGCAGCCCCGGGGTAGGAGGGTACAATGAGCAGTTCTTC.